This TCR beta chain was profiled in a study of shared clonotypes between healthy human individuals. Details on this clone: Antigen: not known.

Study-level points and caveats: Non-shared clonotypes had lower generation probabilities than clonotypes shared by all four sorted-subset donors.

Splitting the CD4+ cells yielded a CD45RA+ naive subset and a CD45RA-negative memory subset. The CDR3 extends over 13 amino acids. V shed 1 base and J shed 11 bases, with 14 bases lying between them. Germline CDR1 and CDR2: SEHNR and FQNEAQ (reference sequence). An approximately 220 ng quantity of DNA, about 30,000 T cell genomes, went into the sorted-subset replicate PCRs. The authors' processing: In the immunoSEQ data, sequences were junction-only and lacked quality scores, so filtering differed. TCRdb's copy holds only in-frame clones and misses some; the assay was immunoSEQ multiplex PCR. That table supplies the V and J calls and clone size; D and trimming were determined from the DNA. In the table there are about 600,000 clones, about 97% of which are singletons.

The receptor's source is a woman aged 25-40 years in good health. The chain carries TRBV7-9 and TRBJ1-1; D might be TRBD1 (5 bases). The source material was naive CD4+ T cells sorted from blood. As for subset: CD45RA+ positively selected. CDR3 loop: CASSLVDGGRAFF. The CDR3 DNA follows: TGTGCCAGCAGCTTAGTGGATGGGGGGAGGGCTTTCTTT.